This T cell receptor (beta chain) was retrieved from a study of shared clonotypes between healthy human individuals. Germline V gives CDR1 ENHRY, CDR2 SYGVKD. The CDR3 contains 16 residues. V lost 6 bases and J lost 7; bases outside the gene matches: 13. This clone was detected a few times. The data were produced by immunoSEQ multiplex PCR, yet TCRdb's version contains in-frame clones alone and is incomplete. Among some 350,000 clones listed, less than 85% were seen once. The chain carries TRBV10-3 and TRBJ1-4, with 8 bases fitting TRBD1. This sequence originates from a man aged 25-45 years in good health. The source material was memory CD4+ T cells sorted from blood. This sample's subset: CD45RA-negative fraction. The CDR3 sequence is CAIRGGDGQGGEKLFF. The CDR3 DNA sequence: TGTGCCATCAGGGGGGGAGACGGACAGGGTGGTGAAAAACTGTTTTTT.